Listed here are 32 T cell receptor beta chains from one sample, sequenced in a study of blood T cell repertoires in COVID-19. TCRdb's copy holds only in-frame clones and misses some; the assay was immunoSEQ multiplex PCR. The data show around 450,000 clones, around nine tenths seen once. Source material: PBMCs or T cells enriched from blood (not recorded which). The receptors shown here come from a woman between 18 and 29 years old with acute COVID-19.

The CDR3 coding sequence is TGTGCCAGCAGAATAGACAGGCGAAACACTGAAGCTTTCTTT. Translation: CASRIDRRNTEAFF. The J gene is TRBJ1-1, the V gene TRBV27, with TRBD1 as a possible D gene (6 bases). Trimming removed 6 bases from V and 2 bases from J, with 13 bases in between. Germline CDR1 is MNHEY and CDR2 is SMNVEV (reference sequence). This CDR3 region has 14 residues.

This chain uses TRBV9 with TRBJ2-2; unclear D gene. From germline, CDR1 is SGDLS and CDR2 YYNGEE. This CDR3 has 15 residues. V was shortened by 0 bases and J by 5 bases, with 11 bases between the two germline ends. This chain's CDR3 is CASSVGRSETGELFF. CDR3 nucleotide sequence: TGTGCCAGCAGCGTAGGAAGGTCGGAGACCGGGGAGCTGTTTTTT.

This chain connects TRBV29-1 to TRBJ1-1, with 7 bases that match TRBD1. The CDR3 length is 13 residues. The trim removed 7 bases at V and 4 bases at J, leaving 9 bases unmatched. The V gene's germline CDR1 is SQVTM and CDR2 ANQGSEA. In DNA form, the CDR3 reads TGCAGCGCCAGACAGGGTTGGGGCACTGAAGCTTTCTTT. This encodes CSARQGWGTEAFF.

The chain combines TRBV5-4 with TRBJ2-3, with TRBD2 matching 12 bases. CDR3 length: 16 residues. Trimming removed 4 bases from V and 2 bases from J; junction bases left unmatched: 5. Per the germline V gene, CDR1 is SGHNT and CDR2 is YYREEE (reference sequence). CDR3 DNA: TGTGCCAGCAGCACTAGGACTAGCGGGACCACAGATACGCAGTATTTT. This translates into CASSTRTSGTTDTQYF.

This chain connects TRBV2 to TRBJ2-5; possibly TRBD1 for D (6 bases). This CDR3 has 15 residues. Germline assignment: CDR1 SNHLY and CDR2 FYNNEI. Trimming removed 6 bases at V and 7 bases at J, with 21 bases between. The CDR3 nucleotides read TGTGCCAGCAGGTACAGGGACATCATGCAGGGGACCCAGTACTTC. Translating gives CASRYRDIMQGTQYF.

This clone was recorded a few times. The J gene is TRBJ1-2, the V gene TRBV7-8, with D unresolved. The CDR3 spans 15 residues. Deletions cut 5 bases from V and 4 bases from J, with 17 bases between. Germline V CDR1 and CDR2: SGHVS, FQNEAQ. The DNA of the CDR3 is TGTGCCAGCAGCCTCGCGGGCAGCGCGAGCTATGGCTACACCTTC. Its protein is CASSLAGSASYGYTF.

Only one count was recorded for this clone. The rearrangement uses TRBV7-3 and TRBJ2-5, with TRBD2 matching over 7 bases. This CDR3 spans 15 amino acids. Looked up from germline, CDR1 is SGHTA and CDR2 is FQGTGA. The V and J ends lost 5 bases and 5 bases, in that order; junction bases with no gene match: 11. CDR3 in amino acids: CASSPIEGGWETQYF. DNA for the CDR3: TGTGCCAGCAGCCCTATCGAGGGAGGGTGGGAGACCCAGTACTTC.

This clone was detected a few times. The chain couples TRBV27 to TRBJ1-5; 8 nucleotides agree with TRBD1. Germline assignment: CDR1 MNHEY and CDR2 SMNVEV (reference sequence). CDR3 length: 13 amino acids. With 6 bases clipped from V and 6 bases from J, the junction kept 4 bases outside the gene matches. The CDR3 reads CASRDRGGQPQHF. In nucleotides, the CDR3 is TGTGCCAGCAGAGACAGGGGCGGTCAGCCCCAGCATTTT.

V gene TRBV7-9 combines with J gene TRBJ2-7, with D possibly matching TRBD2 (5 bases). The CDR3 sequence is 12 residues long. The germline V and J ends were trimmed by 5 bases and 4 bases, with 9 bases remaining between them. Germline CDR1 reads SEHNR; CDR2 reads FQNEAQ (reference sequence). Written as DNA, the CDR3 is TGTGCCAGCAGCCCCCCGGGGTACGAGCAGTACTTC. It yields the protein CASSPPGYEQYF. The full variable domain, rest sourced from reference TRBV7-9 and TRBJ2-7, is DTGVSQNPRHKITKRGQNVTFRCDPISEHNRLYWYRQTLGQGPEFLTYFQNEAQLEKSRLLSDRFSAERPKGSFSTLEIQRTEQGDSAMYLCASSPPGYEQYFGPGTRLTVT.

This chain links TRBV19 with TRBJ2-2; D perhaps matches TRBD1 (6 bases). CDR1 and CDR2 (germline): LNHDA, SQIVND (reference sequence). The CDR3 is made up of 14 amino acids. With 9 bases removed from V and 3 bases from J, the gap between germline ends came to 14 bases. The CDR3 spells CASSQGQYTGELFF. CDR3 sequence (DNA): TGTGCCAGCTCACAGGGACAATACACCGGGGAGCTGTTTTTT.

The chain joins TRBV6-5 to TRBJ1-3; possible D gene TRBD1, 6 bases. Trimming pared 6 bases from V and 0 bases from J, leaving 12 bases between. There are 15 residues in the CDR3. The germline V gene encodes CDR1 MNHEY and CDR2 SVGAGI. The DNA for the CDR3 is TGTGCCAGCAGACAGGGCCAATCCTCTGGAAACACCATATATTTT. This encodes CASRQGQSSGNTIYF.

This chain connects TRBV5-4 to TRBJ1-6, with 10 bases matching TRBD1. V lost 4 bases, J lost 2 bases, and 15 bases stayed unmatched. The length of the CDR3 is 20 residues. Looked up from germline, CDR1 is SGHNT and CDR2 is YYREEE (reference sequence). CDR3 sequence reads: CASSIDRGPGEWPYNSPLHF. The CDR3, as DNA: TGTGCCAGCAGCATAGACAGGGGGCCGGGGGAATGGCCCTATAATTCACCCCTCCACTTT.

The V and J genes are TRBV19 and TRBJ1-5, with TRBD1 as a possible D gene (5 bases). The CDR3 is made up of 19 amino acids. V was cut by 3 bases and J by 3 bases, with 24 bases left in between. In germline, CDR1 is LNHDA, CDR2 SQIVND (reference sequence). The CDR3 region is CASSMIFGYGSGPNQPQHF. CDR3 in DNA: TGTGCCAGTAGTATGATATTTGGGTATGGTTCAGGGCCCAATCAGCCCCAGCATTTT.

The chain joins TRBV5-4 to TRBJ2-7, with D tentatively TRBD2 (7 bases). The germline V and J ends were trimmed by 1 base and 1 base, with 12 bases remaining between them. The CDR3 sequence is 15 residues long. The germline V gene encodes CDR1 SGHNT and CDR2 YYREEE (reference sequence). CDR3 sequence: CASSLWGGGSYEQYF. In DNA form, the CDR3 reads TGTGCCAGCAGCTTGTGGGGGGGCGGGTCCTACGAGCAGTACTTC.

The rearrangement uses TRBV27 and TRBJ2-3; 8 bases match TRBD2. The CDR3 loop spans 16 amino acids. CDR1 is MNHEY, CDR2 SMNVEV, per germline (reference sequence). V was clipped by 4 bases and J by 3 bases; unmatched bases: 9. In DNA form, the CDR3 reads TGTGCCAGCAGTTCCTCACGCGGGGGGACGACAGATACGCAGTATTTT. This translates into CASSSSRGGTTDTQYF.

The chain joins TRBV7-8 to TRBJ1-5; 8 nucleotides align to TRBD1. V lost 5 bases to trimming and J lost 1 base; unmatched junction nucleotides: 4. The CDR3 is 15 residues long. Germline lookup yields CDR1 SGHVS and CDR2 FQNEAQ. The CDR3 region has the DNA TGTGCCAGCAGCACGGACAGGGCAAGCAATCAGCCCCAGCATTTT. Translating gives CASSTDRASNQPQHF.

CDR3 loop: CASFRTGGKGGYTF. The CDR3 DNA reads as TGTGCCAGCTTCCGGACAGGGGGAAAAGGAGGCTACACCTTC. The chain links TRBV6-5 to TRBJ1-2, with 10 bases fitting TRBD1. CDR3 length: 14 residues. Unmatched junction bases numbered 11, after V lost 8 bases and J lost 8 bases. Germline V gene data show CDR1 as MNHEY and CDR2 as SVGAGI.

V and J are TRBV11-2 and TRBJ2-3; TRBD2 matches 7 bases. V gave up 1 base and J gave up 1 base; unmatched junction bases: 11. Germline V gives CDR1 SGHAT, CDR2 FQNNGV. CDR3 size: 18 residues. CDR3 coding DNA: TGTGCCAGCAGCTTAGTGTATTCCAGCGGGGAAGGCACAGATACGCAGTATTTT. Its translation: CASSLVYSSGEGTDTQYF. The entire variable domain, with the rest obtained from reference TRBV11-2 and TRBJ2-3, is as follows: EAGVAQSPRYKIIEKRQSVAFWCNPISGHATLYWYQQILGQGPKLLIQFQNNGVVDDSQLPKDRFSAERLKGVDSTLKIQPAKLEDSAVYLCASSLVYSSGEGTDTQYFGPGTRLTVL.

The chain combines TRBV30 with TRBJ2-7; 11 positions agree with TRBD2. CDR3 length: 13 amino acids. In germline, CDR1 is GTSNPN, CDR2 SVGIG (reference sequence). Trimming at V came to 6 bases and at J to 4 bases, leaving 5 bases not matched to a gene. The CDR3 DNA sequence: TGTGCCTGCGTACTAGCGGGAGTTTACGAGCAGTACTTC. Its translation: CACVLAGVYEQYF.

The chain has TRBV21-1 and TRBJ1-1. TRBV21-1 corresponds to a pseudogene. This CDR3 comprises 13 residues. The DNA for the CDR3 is TGTGCCAGCAGCAAAAAGAGGCGGGATGAAGCTTTCTTT. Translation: CASSKKRRDEAFF.

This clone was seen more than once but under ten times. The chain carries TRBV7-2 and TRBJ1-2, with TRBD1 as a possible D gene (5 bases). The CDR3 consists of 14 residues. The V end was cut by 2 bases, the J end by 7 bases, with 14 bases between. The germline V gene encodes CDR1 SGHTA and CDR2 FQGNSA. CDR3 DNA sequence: TGTGCCAGCAGCTTACGGGAGGCAGGGAGTGGCTACACCTTC. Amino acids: CASSLREAGSGYTF.

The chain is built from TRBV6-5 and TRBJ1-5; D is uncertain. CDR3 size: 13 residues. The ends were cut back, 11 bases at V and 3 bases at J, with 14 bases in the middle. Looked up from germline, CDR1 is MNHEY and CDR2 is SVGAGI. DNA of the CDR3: TGTGCCTGCGCTGGAGGGCACAATCAGCCCCAGCATTTT. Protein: CACAGGHNQPQHF.

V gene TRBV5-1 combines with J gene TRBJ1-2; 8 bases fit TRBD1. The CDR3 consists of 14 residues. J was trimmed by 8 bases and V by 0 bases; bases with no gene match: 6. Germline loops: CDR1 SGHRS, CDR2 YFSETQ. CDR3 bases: TGCGCCAGCAGCTTGGTAGGGACAGGTCGAGGCTACACCTTC. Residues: CASSLVGTGRGYTF.

In nucleotides, the CDR3 is TGTGCCAGCAGTTTAGGGGGACAGGGGGCGAGTGAGCAGTACTTC. Translated, it gives CASSLGGQGASEQYF. This chain uses TRBV27 with TRBJ2-7, with 12 bases lining up with TRBD1. This CDR3 contains 15 residues. With V trimmed by 2 bases and J by 7 bases, 6 bases remained unmatched. Germline CDR1 and CDR2: MNHEY and SMNVEV (reference sequence).

Written as DNA, the CDR3 is TGCAGTGCTAGTCAGGGCGGTGAGCAGTTCTTC. It yields the protein CSASQGGEQFF. J is TRBJ2-1 and V is TRBV20-1; TRBD1 might be the D (5 bases). Germline CDR1 reads DFQATT; CDR2 reads SNEGSKA (reference sequence). Trimming took off 3 bases at V and 9 bases at J, with 9 bases between the two ends. This CDR3 comprises 11 residues.

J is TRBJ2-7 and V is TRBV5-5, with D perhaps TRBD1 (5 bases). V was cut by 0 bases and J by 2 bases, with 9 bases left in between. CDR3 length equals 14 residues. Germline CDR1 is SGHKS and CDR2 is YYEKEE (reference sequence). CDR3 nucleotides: TGTGCCAGCAGCTTGGCCGGACAAGCCTACGAGCAGTACTTC. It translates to CASSLAGQAYEQYF.

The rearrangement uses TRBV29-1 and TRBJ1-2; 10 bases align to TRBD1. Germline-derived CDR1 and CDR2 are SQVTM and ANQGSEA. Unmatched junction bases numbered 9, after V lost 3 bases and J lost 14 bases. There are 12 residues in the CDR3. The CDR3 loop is CSVDWTGGYRTF. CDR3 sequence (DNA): TGCAGCGTTGATTGGACAGGGGGATATAGGACCTTC.

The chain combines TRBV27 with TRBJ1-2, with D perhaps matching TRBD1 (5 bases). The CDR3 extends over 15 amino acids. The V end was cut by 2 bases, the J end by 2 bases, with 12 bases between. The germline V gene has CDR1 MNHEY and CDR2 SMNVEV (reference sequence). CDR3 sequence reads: CASSLAGRGNYGYTF. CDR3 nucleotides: TGTGCCAGCAGTTTAGCGGGTCGGGGGAACTATGGCTACACCTTC.

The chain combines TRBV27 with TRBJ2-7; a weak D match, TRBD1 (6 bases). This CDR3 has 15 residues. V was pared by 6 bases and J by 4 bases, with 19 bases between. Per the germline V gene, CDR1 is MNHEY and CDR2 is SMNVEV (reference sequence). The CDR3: CASRRPGATGYEQYF. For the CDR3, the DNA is TGTGCCAGCAGGCGACCAGGGGCGACGGGATACGAGCAGTACTTC.

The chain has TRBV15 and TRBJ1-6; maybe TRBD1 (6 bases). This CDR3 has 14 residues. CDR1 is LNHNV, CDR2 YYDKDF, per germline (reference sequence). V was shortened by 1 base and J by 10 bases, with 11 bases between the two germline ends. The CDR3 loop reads CATSRGQDGSPLHF. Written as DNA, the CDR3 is TGTGCCACCAGCAGAGGACAGGACGGGTCACCCCTCCACTTT.

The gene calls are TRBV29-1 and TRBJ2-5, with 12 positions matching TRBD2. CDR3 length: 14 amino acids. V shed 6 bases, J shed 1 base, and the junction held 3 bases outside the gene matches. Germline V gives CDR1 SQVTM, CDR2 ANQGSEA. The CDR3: CSVTSGGTQETQYF. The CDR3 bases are TGCAGCGTCACTAGCGGGGGGACCCAAGAGACCCAGTACTTC. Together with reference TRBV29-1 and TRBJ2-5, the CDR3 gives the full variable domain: SAVISQKPSRDICQRGTSLTIQCQVDSQVTMMFWYRQQPGQSLTLIATANQGSEATYESGFVIDKFPISRPNLTFSTLTVSNMSPEDSSIYLCSVTSGGTQETQYFGPGTRLLVL.

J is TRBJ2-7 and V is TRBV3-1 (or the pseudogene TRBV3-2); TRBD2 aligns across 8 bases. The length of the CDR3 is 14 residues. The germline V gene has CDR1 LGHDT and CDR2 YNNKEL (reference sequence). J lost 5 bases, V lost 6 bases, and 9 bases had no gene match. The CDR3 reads CASSLGTRSDEQYF. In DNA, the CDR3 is TGTGCCAGCAGTCTCGGGACTAGAAGCGACGAGCAGTACTTC.